This passage covers 26 T cell receptor beta chains from one sample sequenced in a study of blood T cells in healthy people across ages. A second PCR, run for roughly 7 to 11 cycles, used a sample-barcoded 5' primer plus a J-beta primer mix. One entry per CDR3 protein, called by TCRdb with MiXCR from the 5' RACE reads. The sample contains 650,000 to 1,000,000 distinct CDR3 sequences, roughly 35% of which appear only once. The sample consisted of blood. These receptors came from a man between 18 and 29 years old in good health.

Points on this clonotype: A much larger clonotype is one base distant, so this may be a read error. The chain employs TRBV4-3 and TRBJ2-5; 7 bases map to TRBD2. Trimming removed 0 bases from V and 11 bases from J; junction bases left unmatched: 9. CDR3 length: 14 amino acids. Germline assignment: CDR1 LGHNA and CDR2 YSLEER. CDR3 nucleotides: TGCGCCAGCAGCCAAGATTTAAAGGAAGCGGGGCAGTACTTC. Protein: CASSQDLKEAGQYF.

Only a few counts were recorded for this clonotype. J is TRBJ1-6 and V is TRBV7-2, with a possible D match to TRBD1 (6 bases). CDR3 length: 14 amino acids. Per the germline V gene, CDR1 is SGHTA and CDR2 is FQGNSA. V dropped 5 bases and J dropped 7 bases, with 12 bases sitting between them. CDR3 nucleotide sequence: TGTGCCAGCAGCCGTCGGACAGAGAATTCACCCCTCCACTTT. Translated, it gives CASSRRTENSPLHF.

This clonotype was seen only a few times. The V gene is TRBV10-3, the J gene TRBJ2-3, with D maybe TRBD2 (6 bases). Trimming cost V 6 bases and J 1 base, with 11 bases left between them. This CDR3 spans 14 amino acids. From germline, CDR1 is ENHRY and CDR2 SYGVKD. This CDR3 reads CAIRTSSGTDTQYF. The CDR3 bases are TGTGCCATCAGAACTAGCTCTGGCACAGATACGCAGTATTTT.

The V gene is TRBV7-9, the J gene TRBJ2-5; D may match TRBD1 or TRBD2 (5 bases each). Germline CDR1 SEHNR, CDR2 FQNEAQ (reference sequence). The V gene lost 3 bases and the J gene lost 2 bases, with 19 bases spanning the gap. The CDR3 runs 17 residues. The CDR3 here is CASSFIGGMFEQETQYF. CDR3 DNA sequence: TGTGCCAGCAGCTTTATTGGGGGTATGTTCGAGCAAGAGACCCAGTACTTC.

The chain recombines TRBV29-1 with TRBJ2-3; tentatively, D is TRBD1 (7 bases). The length of the CDR3 is 14 residues. The V gene's germline CDR1 is SQVTM and CDR2 ANQGSEA. V lost 6 bases, J lost 1 base, and 14 bases lay in between. CDR3 nucleotides: TGCAGCGTGCGGGACAGCGGTGGCACAGATACGCAGTATTTT. It encodes CSVRDSGGTDTQYF.

The rearrangement links TRBV7-2 to TRBJ1-5, with TRBD1 matching 8 bases. With V trimmed by 5 bases and J by 6 bases, 15 bases remained unmatched. Germline CDR1 SGHTA, CDR2 FQGNSA. The CDR3 is 17 amino acids. CDR3 DNA: TGTGCCAGCAGCCCTCAAGTAGTCGGCAGGGGGCTTCAGCCCCAGCATTTT. Translating gives CASSPQVVGRGLQPQHF. Full variable domain (remainder filled in from reference TRBV7-2 and TRBJ1-5): GAGVSQSPSNKVTEKGKDVELRCDPISGHTALYWYRQSLGQGLEFLIYFQGNSAPDKSGLPSDRFSAERTGGSVSTLTIQRTQQEDSAVYLCASSPQVVGRGLQPQHFGDGTRLSIL.

The CDR3 DNA follows: TGCAGCGTTGAATGGGGTGATGAAAAACTGTTTTTT. Translated, it gives CSVEWGDEKLFF. The V and J genes are TRBV29-1 and TRBJ1-4; D unresolved. The CDR3 totals 12 residues. The germline V and J ends were trimmed by 2 bases and 6 bases, with 7 bases remaining between them. Germline assignment: CDR1 SQVTM and CDR2 ANQGSEA.

This clonotype showed up many times. V gene TRBV27 combines with J gene TRBJ2-1; 11 bases are shared with TRBD2. This CDR3 contains 18 residues. Losses at the gene ends were 2 bases for V and 3 bases for J; bases not matched to a gene: 9. Per germline, CDR1 MNHEY and CDR2 SMNVEV (reference sequence). Written as DNA, the CDR3 is TGTGCCAGCAGTTTACCGGTTCCTCTAGCGGGGGGCTACAATGAGCAGTTCTTC. It encodes CASSLPVPLAGGYNEQFF.

Only a few counts were recorded for this clonotype. J is TRBJ1-1 and V is TRBV6-6; D not resolved. CDR3 length: 13 residues. Per the germline V gene, CDR1 is MNHNY and CDR2 is SVGAGI (reference sequence). Trimming shortened V by 5 bases and J by 10 bases, and 17 bases separated the two germline ends. CDR3 in amino acids: CASSTIGSLVAFF. CDR3 sequence (DNA): TGTGCCAGCAGTACAATAGGATCGCTTGTAGCTTTCTTT.

The rearrangement links TRBV30 to TRBJ1-2; possible D gene TRBD1, 5 bases. This CDR3 region has 17 residues. CDR1 and CDR2 from the germline V gene are GTSNPN and SVGIG (reference sequence). V shed 4 bases and J shed 4 bases, with 25 bases lying between them. CDR3 sequence reads: CAWIPGGGVGRPYGYTF. CDR3 nucleotide sequence: TGTGCCTGGATCCCTGGGGGAGGGGTGGGAAGGCCCTATGGCTACACCTTC.

The CDR3 loop is CASSPRTGHSGNTIYF. CDR3 bases: TGCGCCAGCAGCCCGAGGACAGGCCACTCTGGAAACACCATATATTTT. This chain connects TRBV5-1 to TRBJ1-3; 7 nucleotides match TRBD1. CDR3 length: 16 amino acids. V gave up 4 bases and J gave up 0 bases; unmatched junction bases: 7. Germline CDR1 is SGHRS and CDR2 is YFSETQ.

This rearrangement joins TRBV10-3 to TRBJ2-7; TRBD1 matches 7 bases. Germline-derived CDR1 and CDR2 are ENHRY and SYGVKD. The trim removed 4 bases at V and 2 bases at J, leaving 5 bases unmatched. The CDR3 length is 14 residues. CDR3 sequence: CAISGMTGTYEQYF. The CDR3 nucleotides read TGTGCCATCAGTGGGATGACAGGGACCTACGAGCAGTACTTC.

The V and J genes are TRBV4-1 and TRBJ2-3; 8 bases fit TRBD2. CDR1 MGHRA and CDR2 YSYEKL come from the germline V gene. The V segment lost 1 base and the J segment 6 bases; nucleotides outside the gene matches: 9. The CDR3 length is 16 residues. The CDR3 is CASSQGGGRFLDTQYF. CDR3 DNA sequence: TGCGCCAGCAGCCAAGGCGGGGGGCGCTTTTTGGATACGCAGTATTTT.

The chain combines TRBV14 with TRBJ1-1; weak D call: TRBD1 (6 bases). The CDR3 runs to 18 residues. Trimming pared 1 base from V and 3 bases from J, leaving 21 bases between. CDR1 and CDR2 from the germline V gene are SGHDN and FVKESK. This CDR3 is CASSQASGVKAGDTEAFF. The CDR3 coding sequence is TGTGCCAGCAGCCAAGCGTCAGGGGTCAAGGCAGGTGACACTGAAGCTTTCTTT.

The rearrangement links TRBV5-1 to TRBJ1-2; 7 nucleotides match TRBD1. CDR1 and CDR2 from the germline V gene are SGHRS and YFSETQ. The V segment lost 0 bases and the J segment 4 bases; nucleotides outside the gene matches: 6. This CDR3 comprises 15 residues. CDR3 nucleotides: TGCGCCAGCAGCTTGGCGGGACAGTTCCCCTATGGCTACACCTTC. It codes for CASSLAGQFPYGYTF.

Concerning this clonotype: Likely a read error: the CDR3 ends without its conserved phenylalanine or tryptophan. V gene TRBV7-2 combines with J gene TRBJ2-1; 7 nucleotides align to TRBD2. The trim removed 1 base at V and 9 bases at J, leaving 9 bases unmatched. This CDR3 is 15 amino acids long. Germline V lookup: CDR1 SGHTA, CDR2 FQGNSA. In DNA form, the CDR3 reads TGTGCCAGCAGCTTAGTCGGGGGGACCCGCGGTGAGCAGTTCTTG. It encodes CASSLVGGTRGEQFL.

This clonotype appeared a single time. The CDR3: CASSHPSTREFIPNTGELFF. DNA for the CDR3: TGCGCCAGCAGCCACCCCTCGACAAGGGAATTTATTCCGAACACCGGGGAGCTGTTTTTT. The chain recombines TRBV4-1 with TRBJ2-2; D is unresolved. The CDR3 consists of 20 residues. Germline V lookup: CDR1 MGHRA, CDR2 YSYEKL. V lost 3 bases to trimming and J lost 0 bases, with 23 bases between them.

This clonotype was seen a handful of times. This chain joins TRBV7-9 and TRBJ1-6, with unresolved D. V gave up 6 bases and J gave up 8 bases, with 14 bases separating them. This CDR3 spans 14 amino acids. CDR1 and CDR2 (germline): SEHNR, FQNEAQ (reference sequence). The CDR3 loop is CASRPGSIDSPLHF. The DNA of the CDR3 is TGTGCCAGCAGACCAGGCAGTATTGATTCACCCCTCCACTTT. The complete variable domain, with remaining parts taken from reference TRBV7-9 and TRBJ1-6, reads DTGVSQNPRHKITKRGQNVTFRCDPISEHNRLYWYRQTLGQGPEFLTYFQNEAQLEKSRLLSDRFSAERPKGSFSTLEIQRTEQGDSAMYLCASRPGSIDSPLHFGNGTRLTVT.

This clonotype was seen a handful of times. This sequence joins TRBV6-6 and TRBJ1-2; D remains unclear. V was cut by 6 bases and J by 7 bases, with 15 bases left in between. The CDR3 is made up of 13 amino acids. The germline V gene encodes CDR1 MNHNY and CDR2 SVGAGI (reference sequence). The DNA of the CDR3 is TGTGCCAGCAGAGCTACAGTCACGGTTGGCTACACCTTC. Its translation: CASRATVTVGYTF.

The sample holds many counts of this clonotype. This chain joins TRBV20-1 and TRBJ2-7; D is possibly TRBD2 (5 bases). Per the germline V gene, CDR1 is DFQATT and CDR2 is SNEGSKA (reference sequence). This CDR3 spans 15 amino acids. Trimming took 0 bases from V and 3 from J, leaving 15 bases between them. CDR3 in DNA: TGCAGTGCTAGAGATTTAGGGCAGGCGGGCTACGAGCAGTACTTC. This sequence encodes CSARDLGQAGYEQYF.

The sample holds many counts of this clonotype. CDR3 bases: TGTGCCAGCAGCTGGGACAGGGTAGCCAAAAACATTCAGTACTTC. Translation: CASSWDRVAKNIQYF. The chain employs TRBV7-9 and TRBJ2-4, with 9 bases aligning to TRBD1. From germline, CDR1 is SEHNR and CDR2 FQNEAQ (reference sequence). V dropped 4 bases and J dropped 0; count of bases not matched to a gene: 1. CDR3 length: 15 residues.

The V gene is TRBV7-8, the J gene TRBJ2-3, with D unresolved. Germline loops: CDR1 SGHVS, CDR2 FQNEAQ. The CDR3 is 15 amino acids. Trimming cost V 1 base and J 2 bases, with 10 bases left between them. The CDR3 coding sequence is TGTGCCAGCAGCTTAGGCGTCCAAAACACAGATACGCAGTATTTT. It is translated as CASSLGVQNTDTQYF.

This clonotype was detected a few times. The V call is TRBV12-3 or TRBV12-4, the J call TRBJ2-5; tentative D call: TRBD2 (7 bases). The CDR3 covers 15 residues. Trimming left V 0 bases short and J 11 bases short, with 19 bases between. The CDR3 bases are TGTGCCAGCAGTTTAGCGGGGGGGCCATACGGTGAGCAGTACTTC. This encodes CASSLAGGPYGEQYF.

The rearrangement joins TRBV7-6 to TRBJ2-5; a possible D gene is TRBD2 (6 bases). The J call may be incorrect, as the DNA end agrees better with TRBJ2-7. Germline V gene sequence: CDR1 SGHVS, CDR2 FNYEAQ. This CDR3 is 18 amino acids long. The CDR3 DNA reads as TGTGCCAGCAGCTTAGGGGATGGGGGGACCCTTGCCCGATACGAGCAGTACTTC. As protein: CASSLGDGGTLARYEQYF.

The rearrangement joins TRBV7-9 to TRBJ2-2; D gene ambiguous. This CDR3 has 15 residues. Trimming stripped 5 bases from V and 0 bases from J, with 10 bases between. CDR1 and CDR2 from the germline V gene are SEHNR and FQNEAQ (reference sequence). The CDR3, as DNA: TGTGCCAGCAGCCCCGGGTCCGCGAACACCGGGGAGCTGTTTTTT. It specifies CASSPGSANTGELFF.

This sequence joins TRBV20-1 and TRBJ2-1; TRBD1 might be the D (6 bases). Germline-derived CDR1 and CDR2 are DFQATT and SNEGSKA (reference sequence). Trimming cost V 1 base and J 6 bases, with 16 bases left between them. The CDR3 consists of 15 residues. For the CDR3, the DNA is TGCAGTGCTAGAGTGGACAGTGTCGCTCGCAATGAGCAGTTCTTC. Translating gives CSARVDSVARNEQFF.